These 16 T cell receptor beta chains were sequenced from one sample in a study of patients and donors after allogeneic stem cell transplantation. In TCRdb, the RT-PCR reads were re-called with MiXCR into one record per CDR3 protein. The sample holds about a million distinct CDR3 sequences, roughly 17% seen once. Sample: blood, either unsorted or a sorted T cell fraction (not recorded which). Receptors originate from a human donor who was either an allogeneic HSCT recipient or a stem cell or donor lymphocyte infusion donor (not recorded which). It is not recorded whose cells these are; they may come from a transplant donor.

The table lists this clonotype with many counts. The rearrangement joins TRBV7-2 to TRBJ2-5, with D uncertain. The V gene's germline CDR1 is SGHTA and CDR2 FQGNSA. V lost 0 bases, J lost 2 bases, and 4 bases lay in between. This CDR3 comprises 13 residues. CDR3 protein: CASSLAEQETQYF. The CDR3 nucleotides are TGTGCCAGCAGCTTAGCGGAACAAGAGACCCAGTACTTC.

V is TRBV25-1 and J is TRBJ2-1; the match to TRBD2 covers 14 bases. The CDR3 is 16 residues long. CDR1 and CDR2 from the germline V gene are MGHDK and SYGVNS. Trimming at V came to 1 base and at J to 5 bases, leaving 1 base not matched to a gene. For the CDR3, the DNA is TGTGCCAGCAGTGAATTGGGACTAGCGGGGGACAATGAGCAGTTCTTC. As protein: CASSELGLAGDNEQFF.

The gene calls are TRBV5-1 and TRBJ2-5, with 7 bases matching TRBD1. The junction had 7 bases not matched to a gene; V was cut back by 3 bases and J by 2 bases. CDR1 and CDR2 (germline): SGHRS, YFSETQ. The CDR3 totals 15 residues. The CDR3 here is CASSWLPGQQETQYF. Here the CDR3 DNA reads TGCGCCAGCAGCTGGCTCCCGGGACAGCAAGAGACCCAGTACTTC.

This clonotype has only a few counts. The chain joins TRBV6-2 or TRBV6-3 to TRBJ2-1; 9 nucleotides align to TRBD2. Germline assignment: CDR1 MNHEY and CDR2 SVGEGT. The junction had 6 bases not matched to a gene; V was cut back by 2 bases and J by 7 bases. This CDR3 comprises 15 residues. CDR3 nucleotides: TGTGCCAGCAGTTACATCCTAGCGGGGTCAAATGAGCAGTTCTTC. It specifies CASSYILAGSNEQFF.

This clonotype was picked up many times. The CDR3, as DNA: TGTGCCAGCAGTTACGGACTCGGAAACACTGAAGCTTTCTTT. Translation gives CASSYGLGNTEAFF. J is TRBJ1-1 and V is TRBV6-5; no definite D call. Trimming left V 2 bases short and J 2 bases short, with 9 bases between. The V gene's germline CDR1 is MNHEY and CDR2 SVGAGI. This CDR3 is built from 14 residues.

This clonotype was counted a few times. The chain combines TRBV5-1 with TRBJ1-1; D call uncertain. Germline CDR1 is SGHRS and CDR2 is YFSETQ. The CDR3 extends over 14 amino acids. V was shortened by 0 bases and J by 6 bases, with 12 bases between the two germline ends. CDR3 protein: CASSLGGKFSEAFF. CDR3 bases: TGCGCCAGCAGCTTGGGAGGGAAGTTTTCTGAAGCTTTCTTT. Supplemented by reference TRBV5-1 and TRBJ1-1, the full variable domain reads KAGVTQTPRYLIKTRGQQVTLSCSPISGHRSVSWYQQTPGQGLQFLFEYFSETQRNKGNFPGRFSGRQFSNSRSEMNVSTLELGDSALYLCASSLGGKFSEAFFGQGTRLTVV.

This clonotype appeared many times. This chain connects TRBV4-1 to TRBJ2-3, with D perhaps TRBD1 or TRBD2 (5 bases each). The germline V gene has CDR1 MGHRA and CDR2 YSYEKL. V lost 3 bases and J lost 4, with 11 bases in between. CDR3 length: 14 amino acids. CDR3 sequence reads: CASSHPRGADTQYF. CDR3 coding DNA: TGCGCCAGCAGCCATCCGAGGGGCGCAGATACGCAGTATTTT.

This clonotype occurred a few times. This chain joins TRBV29-1 and TRBJ2-1; TRBD1 matches at 9 bases. The length of the CDR3 is 14 residues. Looked up from germline, CDR1 is SQVTM and CDR2 is ANQGSEA. V lost 1 base to trimming and J lost 8 bases; unmatched junction nucleotides: 6. This CDR3 reads CSVEGTGQGYEQFF. CDR3 DNA sequence: TGCAGCGTTGAAGGGACGGGACAGGGATATGAGCAGTTCTTC.

This clonotype was detected only a few times. The V and J genes are TRBV14 and TRBJ2-1; the match to TRBD2 covers 9 bases. Unmatched junction bases numbered 13, after V lost 2 bases and J lost 5 bases. Germline V gene sequence: CDR1 SGHDN, CDR2 FVKESK. This CDR3 is 18 amino acids long. This CDR3 reads CASSQNPGASGKNNEQFF. CDR3 nucleotides: TGTGCCAGCAGCCAAAACCCCGGGGCTAGCGGGAAGAACAATGAGCAGTTCTTC. Drawing the rest from reference TRBV14 and TRBJ2-1, the complete variable domain is EAGVTQFPSHSVIEKGQTVTLRCDPISGHDNLYWYRRVMGKEIKFLLHFVKESKQDESGMPNNRFLAERTGGTYSTLKVQPAELEDSGVYFCASSQNPGASGKNNEQFFGPGTRLTVL.

The sample holds a few counts of this clonotype. The V and J genes are TRBV10-3 and TRBJ1-2; tentatively, D is TRBD1 (5 bases). Germline CDR1 is ENHRY and CDR2 is SYGVKD. The V end was cut by 7 bases, the J end by 8 bases, with 14 bases between. The CDR3 has 12 amino acids. CDR3 sequence reads: CAIIDSVGGYTF. The CDR3, as DNA: TGTGCCATCATAGACAGTGTTGGCGGCTACACCTTC.

This chain joins TRBV29-1 and TRBJ2-7; D is uncertain. V lost 4 bases and J lost 2, with 6 bases in between. CDR1 is SQVTM, CDR2 ANQGSEA, per germline. The CDR3 spans 11 residues. As DNA, the CDR3 is TGCAGCGTTGTCGCGGCCTACGAGCAGTACTTC. Translated, it gives CSVVAAYEQYF.

The chain couples TRBV12-3 or TRBV12-4 to TRBJ2-7; D is perhaps TRBD2 (6 bases). This CDR3 has 15 amino acids. Trimming cost V 6 bases and J 7 bases, with 22 bases left between them. CDR3 coding DNA: TGTGCCAGCAGCCAAGCCAGGGCGGGGACGGGTGAGCAGTACTTC. It translates to CASSQARAGTGEQYF.

This clonotype was counted a few times. The CDR3 region is CASSTGFGLFF. CDR3 bases: TGTGCCAGCAGTACAGGGTTCGGGCTGTTTTTT. J is TRBJ1-4 and V is TRBV6-2 or TRBV6-3, with D possibly TRBD1 on 6 matching bases. Germline CDR1 is MNHEY and CDR2 is SVGEGT. The CDR3 extends over 11 amino acids. The V end lost 5 bases, the J end lost 14 bases, and 12 bases lay between the germline ends.

The V and J genes are TRBV6-5 and TRBJ2-1, with D possibly TRBD2 on 5 matching bases. V was cut by 3 bases and J by 6 bases, with 9 bases left in between. The CDR3 totals 13 residues. Germline CDR1 MNHEY, CDR2 SVGAGI. The CDR3 nucleotides are TGTGCCAGCAGTTATCACCTAGCCAATGAGCAGTTCTTC. As protein: CASSYHLANEQFF.

This clonotype was observed once. This chain joins TRBV2 and TRBJ1-6, with a tentative D call TRBD1 (5 bases). There are 15 residues in the CDR3. CDR1 is SNHLY, CDR2 FYNNEI, per germline. The V end lost 5 bases, the J end lost 10 bases, and 18 bases lay between the germline ends. Here the CDR3 reads CASSSRDRHESPLHF. The DNA for the CDR3 is TGTGCCAGCAGTTCCAGGGACCGTCACGAGTCACCCCTCCACTTT.

This clonotype was counted between two and nine times. This chain uses TRBV7-2 with TRBJ2-4; D is uncertain. Germline V gene sequence: CDR1 SGHTA, CDR2 FQGNSA. The V end lost 5 bases, the J end lost 0 bases, and 17 bases lay between the germline ends. The CDR3 is 17 amino acids. Here the CDR3 reads CASSQEVGPKAKNIQYF. CDR3 coding DNA: TGTGCCAGCAGCCAAGAAGTCGGGCCAAAAGCCAAAAACATTCAGTACTTC.